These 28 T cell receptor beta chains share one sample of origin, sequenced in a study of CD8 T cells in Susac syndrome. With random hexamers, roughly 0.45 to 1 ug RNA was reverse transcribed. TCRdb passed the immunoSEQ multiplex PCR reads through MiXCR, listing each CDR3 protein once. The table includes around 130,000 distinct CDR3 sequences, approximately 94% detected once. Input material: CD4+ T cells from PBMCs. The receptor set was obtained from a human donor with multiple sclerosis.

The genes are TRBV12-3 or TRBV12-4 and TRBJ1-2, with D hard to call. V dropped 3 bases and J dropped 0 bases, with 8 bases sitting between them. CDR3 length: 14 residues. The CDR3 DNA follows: TGTGCCAGCAGTTTTCGCCAGACTAACTATGGCTACACCTTC. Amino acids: CASSFRQTNYGYTF.

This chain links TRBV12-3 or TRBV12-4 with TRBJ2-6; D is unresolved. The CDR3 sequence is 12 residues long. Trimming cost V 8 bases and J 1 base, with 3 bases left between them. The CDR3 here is CASLSGANVLTF. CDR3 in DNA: TGTGCCAGCCTATCTGGGGCCAACGTCCTGACTTTC.

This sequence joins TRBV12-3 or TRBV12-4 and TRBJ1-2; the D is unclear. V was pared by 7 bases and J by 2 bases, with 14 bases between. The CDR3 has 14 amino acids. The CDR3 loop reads CASTLGRTNYGYTF. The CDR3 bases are TGTGCCAGCACCTTAGGCAGGACCAACTATGGCTACACCTTC.

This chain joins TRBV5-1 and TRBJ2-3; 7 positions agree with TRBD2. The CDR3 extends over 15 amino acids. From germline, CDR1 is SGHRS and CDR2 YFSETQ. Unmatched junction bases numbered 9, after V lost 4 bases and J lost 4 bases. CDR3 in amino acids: CASSQYGGSADTQYF. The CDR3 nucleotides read TGCGCCAGCAGCCAGTACGGCGGGAGTGCAGATACGCAGTATTTT. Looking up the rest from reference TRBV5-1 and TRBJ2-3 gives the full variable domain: KAGVTQTPRYLIKTRGQQVTLSCSPISGHRSVSWYQQTPGQGLQFLFEYFSETQRNKGNFPGRFSGRQFSNSRSEMNVSTLELGDSALYLCASSQYGGSADTQYFGPGTRLTVL.

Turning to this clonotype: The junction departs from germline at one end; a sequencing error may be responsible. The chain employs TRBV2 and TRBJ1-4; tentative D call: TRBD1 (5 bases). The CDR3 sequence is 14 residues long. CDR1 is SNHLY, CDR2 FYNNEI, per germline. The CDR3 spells CASRYRLQNGKLFF. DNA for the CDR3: TGTGCCAGCAGGTACAGGTTACAAAATGGAAAACTGTTTTTT.

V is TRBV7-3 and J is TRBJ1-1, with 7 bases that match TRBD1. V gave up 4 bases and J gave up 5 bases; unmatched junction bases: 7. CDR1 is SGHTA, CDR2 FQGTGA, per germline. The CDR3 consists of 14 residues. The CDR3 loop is CASSSQGGSTEAFF. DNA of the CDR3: TGTGCCAGCAGCTCGCAGGGGGGATCGACTGAAGCTTTCTTT. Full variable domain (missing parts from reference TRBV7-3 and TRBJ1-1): GAGVSQTPSNKVTEKGKYVELRCDPISGHTALYWYRQSLGQGPEFLIYFQGTGAADDSGLPNDRFFAVRPEGSVSTLKIQRTERGDSAVYLCASSSQGGSTEAFFGQGTRLTVV.

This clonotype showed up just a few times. CDR3 bases: TGTGCCAGCAGCCAAGATCTCGGTCAGCCCCAGCATTTT. As protein: CASSQDLGQPQHF. The chain has TRBV14 and TRBJ1-5; D is unresolved. The CDR3 spans 13 residues. CDR1 and CDR2 (germline): SGHDN, FVKESK. V lost 0 bases, J lost 6 bases, and 6 bases lay in between.

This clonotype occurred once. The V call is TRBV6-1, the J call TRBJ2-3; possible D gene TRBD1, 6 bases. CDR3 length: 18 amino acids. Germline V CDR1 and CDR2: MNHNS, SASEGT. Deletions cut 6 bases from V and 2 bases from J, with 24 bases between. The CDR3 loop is CASRRTAQSFLNTDTQYF. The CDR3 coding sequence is TGTGCCAGCAGAAGGACAGCCCAAAGCTTTCTCAACACAGATACGCAGTATTTT.

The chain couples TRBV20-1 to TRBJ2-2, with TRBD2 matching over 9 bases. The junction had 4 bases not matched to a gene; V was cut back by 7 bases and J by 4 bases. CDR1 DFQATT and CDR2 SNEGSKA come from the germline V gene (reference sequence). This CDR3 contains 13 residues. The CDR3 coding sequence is TGCAGTGTAGCGGGAGCGGCCACCGGGGAGCTGTTTTTT. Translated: CSVAGAATGELFF.

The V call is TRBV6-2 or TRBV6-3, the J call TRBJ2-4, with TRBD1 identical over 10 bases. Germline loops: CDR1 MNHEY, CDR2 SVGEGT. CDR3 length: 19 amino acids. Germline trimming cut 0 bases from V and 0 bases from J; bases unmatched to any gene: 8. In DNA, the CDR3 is TGTGCCAGCAGTTACTCGTCCGGGACAGGGGAGGTAGCCAAAAACATTCAGTACTTC. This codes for CASSYSSGTGEVAKNIQYF.

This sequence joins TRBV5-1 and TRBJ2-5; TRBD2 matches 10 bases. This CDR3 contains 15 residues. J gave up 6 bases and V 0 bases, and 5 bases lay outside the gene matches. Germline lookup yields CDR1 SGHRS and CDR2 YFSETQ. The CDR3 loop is CASSLGGTSDKTQYF. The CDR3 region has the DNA TGCGCCAGCAGCTTGGGTGGGACTAGCGACAAGACCCAGTACTTC. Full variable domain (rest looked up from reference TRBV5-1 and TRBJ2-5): KAGVTQTPRYLIKTRGQQVTLSCSPISGHRSVSWYQQTPGQGLQFLFEYFSETQRNKGNFPGRFSGRQFSNSRSEMNVSTLELGDSALYLCASSLGGTSDKTQYFGPGTRLLVL.

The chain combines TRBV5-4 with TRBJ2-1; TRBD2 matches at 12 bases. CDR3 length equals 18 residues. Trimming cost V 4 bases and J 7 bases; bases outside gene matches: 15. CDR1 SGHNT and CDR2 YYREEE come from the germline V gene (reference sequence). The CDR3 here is CASSLALAGGRVGNEQFF. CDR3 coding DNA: TGTGCCAGCAGCCTGGCACTAGCGGGGGGTCGAGTGGGGAATGAGCAGTTCTTC.

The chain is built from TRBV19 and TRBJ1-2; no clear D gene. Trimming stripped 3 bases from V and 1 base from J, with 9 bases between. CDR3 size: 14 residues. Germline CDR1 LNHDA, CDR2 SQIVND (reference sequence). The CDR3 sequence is CASSMARGNYGYTF. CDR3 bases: TGTGCCAGTAGTATGGCGCGGGGTAACTATGGCTACACCTTC.

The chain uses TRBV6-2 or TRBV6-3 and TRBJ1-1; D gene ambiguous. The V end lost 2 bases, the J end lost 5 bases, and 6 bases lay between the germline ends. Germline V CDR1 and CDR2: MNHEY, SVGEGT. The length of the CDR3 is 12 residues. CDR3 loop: CASSYGSTEAFF. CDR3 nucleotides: TGTGCCAGCAGTTACGGGTCAACTGAAGCTTTCTTT.

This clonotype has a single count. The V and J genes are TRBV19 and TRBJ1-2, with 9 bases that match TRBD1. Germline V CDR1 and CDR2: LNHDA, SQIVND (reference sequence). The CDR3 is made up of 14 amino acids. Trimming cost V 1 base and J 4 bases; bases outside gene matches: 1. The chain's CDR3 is CASSIGDRVYGYTF. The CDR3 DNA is TGTGCCAGTAGTATAGGGGACAGGGTCTATGGCTACACCTTC.

The CDR3 DNA follows: TGTGCCAGCAGCCCTCCCCAGTCGGACACGCAGTATTTT. Amino acids: CASSPPQSDTQYF. The V gene is TRBV9, the J gene TRBJ2-3; D not certain. V dropped 4 bases and J dropped 9 bases, with 15 bases sitting between them. The CDR3 covers 13 residues. CDR1 SGDLS and CDR2 YYNGEE come from the germline V gene.

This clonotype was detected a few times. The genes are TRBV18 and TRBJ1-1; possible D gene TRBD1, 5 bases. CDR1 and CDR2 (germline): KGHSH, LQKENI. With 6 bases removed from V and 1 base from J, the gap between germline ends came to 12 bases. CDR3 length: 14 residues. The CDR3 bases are TGTGCCAGCTCTTCGGGGGTAGGGAACACTGAAGCTTTCTTT. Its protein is CASSSGVGNTEAFF.

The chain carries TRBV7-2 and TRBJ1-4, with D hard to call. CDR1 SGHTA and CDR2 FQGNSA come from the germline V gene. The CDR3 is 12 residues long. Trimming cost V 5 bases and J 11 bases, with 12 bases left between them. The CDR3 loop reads CASSPGNWKLFF. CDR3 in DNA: TGTGCCAGCAGCCCGGGTAACTGGAAACTGTTTTTT.

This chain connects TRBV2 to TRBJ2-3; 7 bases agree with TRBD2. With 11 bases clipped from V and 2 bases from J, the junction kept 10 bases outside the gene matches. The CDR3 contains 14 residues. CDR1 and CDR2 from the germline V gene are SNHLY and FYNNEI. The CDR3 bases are TGTGCCGCGACTGGCGGGAGAAACACAGATACGCAGTATTTT. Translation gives CAATGGRNTDTQYF.

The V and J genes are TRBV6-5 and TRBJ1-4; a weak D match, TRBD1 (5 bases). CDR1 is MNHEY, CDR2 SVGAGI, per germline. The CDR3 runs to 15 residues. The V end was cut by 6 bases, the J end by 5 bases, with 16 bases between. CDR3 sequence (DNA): TGTGCCAGCAGCCCCCGGGACGGCGGCAATGAAAAACTGTTTTTT. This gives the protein CASSPRDGGNEKLFF.

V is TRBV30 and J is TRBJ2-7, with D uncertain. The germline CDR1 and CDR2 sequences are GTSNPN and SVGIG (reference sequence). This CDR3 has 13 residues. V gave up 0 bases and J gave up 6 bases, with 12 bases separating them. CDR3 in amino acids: CAWSVLGLSEQYF. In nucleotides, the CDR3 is TGTGCCTGGAGTGTACTGGGTCTGAGCGAGCAGTACTTC. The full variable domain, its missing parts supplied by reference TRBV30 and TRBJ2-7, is SQTIHQWPATLVQPVGSPLSLECTVEGTSNPNLYWYRQAAGRGLQLLFYSVGIGQISSEVPQNLSASRPQDRQFILSSKKLLLSDSGFYLCAWSVLGLSEQYFGPGTRLTVT.

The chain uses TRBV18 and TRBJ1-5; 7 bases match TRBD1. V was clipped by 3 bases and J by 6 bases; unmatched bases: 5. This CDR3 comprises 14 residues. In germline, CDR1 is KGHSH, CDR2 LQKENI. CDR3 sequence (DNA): TGTGCCAGCTCACCGACAGGGACGGGTCAGCCCCAGCATTTT. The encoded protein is CASSPTGTGQPQHF.

The CDR3 region is CASSQKGGTEAFF. CDR3 DNA: TGTGCCAGCAGCCAAAAGGGGGGGACTGAAGCTTTCTTT. The chain couples TRBV3-1 to TRBJ1-1; D perhaps matches TRBD1 (6 bases). In germline, CDR1 is LGHDT, CDR2 YNNKEL (reference sequence). V was clipped by 2 bases and J by 5 bases, with 9 bases between them. This CDR3 spans 13 amino acids. Looking up the rest from reference TRBV3-1 and TRBJ1-1 gives the full variable domain: DTAVSQTPKYLVTQMGNDKSIKCEQNLGHDTMYWYKQDSKKFLKIMFSYNNKELIINETVPNRFSPKSPDKAHLNLHINSLELGDSAVYFCASSQKGGTEAFFGQGTRLTVV.

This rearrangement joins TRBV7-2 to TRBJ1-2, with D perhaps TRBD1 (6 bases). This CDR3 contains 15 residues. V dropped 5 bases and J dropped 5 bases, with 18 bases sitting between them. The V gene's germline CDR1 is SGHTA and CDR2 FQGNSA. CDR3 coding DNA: TGTGCCAGCAGCAGTCGGACAGTCGGGTATTATGGCTACACCTTC. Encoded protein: CASSSRTVGYYGYTF.

CDR3 in amino acids: CACCTGQPGNTIYF. The CDR3 DNA follows: TGTGCCTGTTGCACAGGACAGCCTGGAAACACCATATATTTT. The chain joins TRBV30 to TRBJ1-3; perhaps TRBD1 as D (6 bases). V was clipped by 6 bases and J by 2 bases, with 14 bases between them. This CDR3 has 14 amino acids. Germline loops: CDR1 GTSNPN, CDR2 SVGIG (reference sequence).

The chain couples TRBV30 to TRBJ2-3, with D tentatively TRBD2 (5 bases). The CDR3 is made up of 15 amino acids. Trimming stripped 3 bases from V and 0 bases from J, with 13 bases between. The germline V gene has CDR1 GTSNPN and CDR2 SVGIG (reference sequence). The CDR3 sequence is CAWSSVGLSTDTQYF. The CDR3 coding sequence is TGTGCCTGGAGCAGCGTAGGACTGAGCACAGATACGCAGTATTTT.

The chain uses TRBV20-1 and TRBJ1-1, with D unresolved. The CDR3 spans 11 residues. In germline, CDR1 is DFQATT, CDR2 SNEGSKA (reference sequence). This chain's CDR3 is CSLTMNTEAFF. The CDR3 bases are TGCAGCTTGACCATGAACACTGAAGCTTTCTTT.

As DNA, the CDR3 is TGTGCCAGCAGCTTAGCCCAGGACGAGCAGTACTTC. It yields the protein CASSLAQDEQYF. The V call is TRBV7-9, the J call TRBJ2-7; no reliable D call. The CDR3 has 12 amino acids. Trimming left V 0 bases short and J 5 bases short, with 5 bases between. Germline V CDR1 and CDR2: SEHNR, FQNEAQ (reference sequence).